The present TCR beta chain was sequenced within a study of cytomegalovirus exposure and HLA in healthy donors. Overall study: An earlier analysis found some 100 million unique TCR beta sequences from roughly 170 million T cells.

A multiplex PCR was run with 60 Vbeta primers and 13 Jbeta primers. Here immunoSEQ multiplex PCR was the method, and the copy in TCRdb shows in-frame clones only, minus some. The sample has some 160,000 clones, approximately 70% seen once. Donors sampled were nominally healthy, though unrecorded immune exposures were likely. Concerning this clone: Antigen unknown.

Overall study findings and caveats: The availability of immune exposure information extended only to CMV serostatus. Earlier analysis found most TCR beta V segments productive about 90% or about 30% of the time.

The CDR3 sequence is 16 residues long. The germline V gene has CDR1 SGDLS and CDR2 YYNGEE. The ends lost 0 bases at V and 4 bases at J; junction bases unmatched: 5. V usage is TRBV9 and J usage is TRBJ2-3; 10 bases agree with TRBD2. The clonotype was recovered from a woman aged 18-29 years in good health and CMV-seropositive. Input material: PBMCs. CDR3 sequence: CASSVAAGGDSDTQYF. The CDR3 DNA reads as TGTGCCAGCAGCGTAGCAGCGGGGGGGGATTCAGATACGCAGTATTTT.